This T cell receptor (beta chain) comes out of a study of blood T cell repertoires in COVID-19. The CDR3 consists of 11 residues. Between the trimmed V and J ends, which lost 11 bases and 7 bases, there was a span of 14 bases. CDR1 is MNHEY, CDR2 SVGAGI, per germline. Libraries were prepared by immunoSEQ multiplex PCR; TCRdb keeps only in-frame clonotypes and omits some of them. The table shows some 360,000 clones, with around nine tenths occurring only once. The sequenced sample consisted of PBMCs or T cells enriched from blood (not recorded which). This rearrangement joins TRBV6-5 to TRBJ1-1; the D gene is possibly TRBD1 (6 bases). This clonotype originated in a woman aged 25 to 45 who had been exposed to COVID-19. CDR3 nucleotides: TGTGCCGGACCCCGGGACATTGAAGCTTTCTTT. Protein product: CAGPRDIEAFF.